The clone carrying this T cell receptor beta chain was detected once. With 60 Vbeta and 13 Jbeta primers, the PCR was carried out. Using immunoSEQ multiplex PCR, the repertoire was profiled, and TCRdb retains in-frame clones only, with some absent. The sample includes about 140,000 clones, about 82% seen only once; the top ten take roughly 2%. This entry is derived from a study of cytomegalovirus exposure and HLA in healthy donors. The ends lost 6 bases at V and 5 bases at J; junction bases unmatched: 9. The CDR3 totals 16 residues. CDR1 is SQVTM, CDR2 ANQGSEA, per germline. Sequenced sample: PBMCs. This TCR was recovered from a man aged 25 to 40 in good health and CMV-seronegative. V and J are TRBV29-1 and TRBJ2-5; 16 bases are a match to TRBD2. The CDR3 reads CSVIGTSGRARETQYF. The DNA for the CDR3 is TGCAGCGTCATCGGGACTAGCGGGAGGGCCCGGGAGACCCAGTACTTC.